This TCR beta chain was captured in a study of blood T cell repertoires in COVID-19. Study as a whole: COVID-19 samples collected from the United States, Italy and Spain covered acute and convalescent phases.

Sequenced by immunoSEQ multiplex PCR; TCRdb stores in-frame clones only, minus some. The sample has 81,000 or so clones, 89% seen once; the top ten hold approximately 12%. This CDR3 contains 15 residues. In germline, CDR1 is SGHTA, CDR2 FQGTGA. Trimming removed 1 base at V and 9 bases at J, with 16 bases between. Sequencing input: peripheral blood. The V and J genes are TRBV7-3 and TRBJ2-1, with a tentative D call TRBD2 (6 bases). The clonotype originates from a man aged 65 to 79 with active or convalescent COVID-19. CDR3 protein: CASSLSGGTAGEQFF. The CDR3 DNA reads TGTGCCAGCAGCTTAAGTGGCGGGACGGCGGGTGAGCAGTTCTTC.